This T cell receptor beta chain was sequenced during a study of cytomegalovirus exposure and HLA in healthy donors. Study-level information: Across under 450 genotyped donors, 65% to 90% landed in the Caucasian-associated ancestry cluster. Notes on the study in general: Some TCR beta chains (164 of them) were listed as cytomegalovirus-associated.

This clone has only a few counts. No antigen is known for it. The primer mix had 60 Vbeta and 13 Jbeta primers. TCRdb's table, derived via immunoSEQ multiplex PCR, lists solely in-frame clones and lacks some. There are roughly 150,000 clones in the sample; about 84% occur only once, and around 6.6% lies in the top ten. CDR3 length equals 15 residues. Germline-derived CDR1 and CDR2 are SGHRS and YFSETQ. Trimming shortened V by 5 bases and J by 1 base, and 14 bases separated the two germline ends. Sequencing was done on a sample of PBMCs. The V call is TRBV5-1, the J call TRBJ2-3; D gene unclear. The sequence was obtained from a woman aged 40 to 55 in good health and CMV-seropositive. CDR3 DNA: TGCGCCAGCAGAAGAGCAAGTGGAGGCACAGATACGCAGTATTTT. It codes for CASRRASGGTDTQYF.